These 24 T cell receptor beta chains were all obtained from the same sample, sequenced in a study of monozygotic twins with inflammatory bowel disease. Reanalyzing the 5' RACE reads, TCRdb keeps one entry per CDR3 protein, without DNA. This table lists a few hundred thousand distinct CDR3 sequences. Material for sequencing was blood. The receptors were sampled from a human donor with ulcerative colitis or Crohn's disease, or a healthy co-twin of an affected twin (not recorded which).

The chain links TRBV7-9 to TRBJ2-7; TCRdb lists TRBD1, though no DNA is available to test this call. Germline CDR1 is SEHNR and CDR2 is FQNEAQ (reference sequence). This CDR3 region has 16 residues. The CDR3: CASSSPRDVLSYEQYF.

The rearrangement uses TRBV20-1 and TRBJ2-1; TCRdb picks TRBD1, but there is no DNA to check that call. The CDR3 contains 14 residues. CDR1 and CDR2 (germline): DFQATT, SNEGSKA (reference sequence). CDR3 in amino acids: CSARQGEIYNEQFF.

This chain joins TRBV6-2 or TRBV6-3 and TRBJ2-7; TCRdb gives TRBD1 as the D gene, but with no DNA this cannot be confirmed. The CDR3 has 14 amino acids. Germline assignment: CDR1 MNHEY and CDR2 SVGEGT. The chain's CDR3 is CASISGTGVYEQYF.

The chain employs TRBV12-3 or TRBV12-4 and TRBJ1-2; the D call of TRBD1 rests on TCRdb alone, since no DNA is present to check it. The CDR3 covers 15 residues. CDR3: CASSFGGQLQVGYTF.

V and J are TRBV7-2 and TRBJ1-5. This CDR3 contains 12 residues. Germline CDR1 and CDR2: SGHTA and FQGNSA. The CDR3 is CASSSLNQPQHF.

The chain uses TRBV19 and TRBJ2-1; the D gene TCRdb calls, TRBD1, cannot be checked with no DNA. CDR1 and CDR2 from the germline V gene are LNHDA and SQIVND (reference sequence). CDR3 length equals 16 residues. The CDR3 here is CASSIAGALLYNEQFF.

The chain combines TRBV12-3 or TRBV12-4 with TRBJ1-1; the D call of TRBD1 rests on TCRdb alone, since no DNA is present to check it. This CDR3 is 13 amino acids long. This CDR3 is CASSHTGLTEAFF.

The V gene is TRBV7-2, the J gene TRBJ2-5; TCRdb selects TRBD1, and the lack of DNA leaves this call unchecked. The germline V gene encodes CDR1 SGHTA and CDR2 FQGNSA. The CDR3 sequence is 17 residues long. This chain's CDR3 is CASSLAMGGTAQETQYF.

The chain's CDR3 is CASSLNYRDTQYF. The V call is TRBV12-3 or TRBV12-4, the J call TRBJ2-3. This CDR3 has 13 residues.

This chain's CDR3 is CASRLLKLDEQFF. The chain couples TRBV6-6 to TRBJ2-1. Germline V gene lookup returns CDR1 MNHNY and CDR2 SVGAGI (reference sequence). The CDR3 spans 13 residues.

The rearrangement uses TRBV27 and TRBJ1-2. Germline V gene lookup returns CDR1 MNHEY and CDR2 SMNVEV (reference sequence). The CDR3 sequence is 14 residues long. This CDR3 reads CASSLAGPDYGYTF.

This chain's CDR3 is CASSLGRLAGTQETQYF. The rearrangement links TRBV7-2 to TRBJ2-5; the TCRdb call, TRBD2, lacks DNA for checking. Germline V gene sequence: CDR1 SGHTA, CDR2 FQGNSA. This CDR3 region has 17 residues.

The V gene is TRBV15, the J gene TRBJ2-3; TCRdb names TRBD1, which stays unverified in the absence of DNA. This CDR3 has 16 residues. Germline V gene lookup returns CDR1 LNHNV and CDR2 YYDKDF (reference sequence). The CDR3 protein is CATSGASSRVTDTQYF. The full variable domain, in which reference TRBV15 and TRBJ2-3 provide the parts outside the CDR3, is DAMVIQNPRYQVTQFGKPVTLSCSQTLNHNVMYWYQQKSSQAPKLLFHYYDKDFNNEADTPDNFQSRRPNTSFCFLDIRSPGLGDTAMYLCATSGASSRVTDTQYFGPGTRLTVL.

The genes are TRBV19 and TRBJ2-7; TCRdb's D call, TRBD2, is unchecked because there is no DNA. The CDR3 totals 13 residues. Per the germline V gene, CDR1 is LNHDA and CDR2 is SQIVND (reference sequence). Here the CDR3 reads CASSIDRRDEQYF.

The chain uses TRBV6-1 and TRBJ2-5; the TRBD2 assignment by TCRdb is unverifiable without DNA. CDR3 size: 21 residues. The germline V gene encodes CDR1 MNHNS and CDR2 SASEGT. CDR3 residues: CASSETSGGAGSTPSQETQYF.

V gene TRBV7-2 combines with J gene TRBJ2-4; TCRdb gives TRBD1 as the D gene, but with no DNA this cannot be confirmed. Germline V gene data show CDR1 as SGHTA and CDR2 as FQGNSA. The CDR3 covers 15 residues. CDR3 in amino acids: CASSSRTGYENIQYF.

The V and J genes are TRBV6-1 and TRBJ2-2; lacking DNA, the TRBD2 call made by TCRdb goes unchecked. This CDR3 is built from 16 residues. The germline V gene has CDR1 MNHNS and CDR2 SASEGT. This CDR3 reads CATILPPTVNTGELFF.

The chain combines TRBV4-3 with TRBJ2-2; there is no DNA to check the TCRdb D call of TRBD1. CDR1 LGHNA and CDR2 YSLEER come from the germline V gene. The CDR3 runs 17 residues. The CDR3: CASSPWGGADDTGELFF.

CDR3: CASSPTGSQETQYF. V is TRBV5-1 and J is TRBJ2-5. The CDR3 runs 14 residues. Germline values: CDR1 SGHRS, CDR2 YFSETQ.

The CDR3 reads CASSEGIGDTDTQYF. The V and J genes are TRBV6-1 and TRBJ2-3. Germline CDR1 reads MNHNS; CDR2 reads SASEGT. The CDR3 runs 15 residues.

The rearrangement joins TRBV20-1 to TRBJ2-5. This CDR3 is 11 amino acids long. Germline assignment: CDR1 DFQATT and CDR2 SNEGSKA (reference sequence). The CDR3 sequence is CSASIQETQYF.

This chain links TRBV20-1 with TRBJ2-1; with no DNA, the TCRdb D assignment of TRBD2 cannot be verified. CDR3 length: 17 residues. Germline V gives CDR1 DFQATT, CDR2 SNEGSKA (reference sequence). CDR3 sequence reads: CSARLLGPSGSYNEQFF.

This rearrangement joins TRBV9 to TRBJ2-3; TCRdb proposes TRBD2, but this gene call is untestable without DNA. CDR1 is SGDLS and CDR2 is YYNGEE in the germline V gene. CDR3 length equals 15 residues. The CDR3 here is CASSLGLLPADTQYF.

The rearrangement uses TRBV4-3 and TRBJ1-5. CDR3 length: 15 residues. Germline V lookup: CDR1 LGHNA, CDR2 YSLEER. The CDR3 spells CASSQDQAGNQPQHF.